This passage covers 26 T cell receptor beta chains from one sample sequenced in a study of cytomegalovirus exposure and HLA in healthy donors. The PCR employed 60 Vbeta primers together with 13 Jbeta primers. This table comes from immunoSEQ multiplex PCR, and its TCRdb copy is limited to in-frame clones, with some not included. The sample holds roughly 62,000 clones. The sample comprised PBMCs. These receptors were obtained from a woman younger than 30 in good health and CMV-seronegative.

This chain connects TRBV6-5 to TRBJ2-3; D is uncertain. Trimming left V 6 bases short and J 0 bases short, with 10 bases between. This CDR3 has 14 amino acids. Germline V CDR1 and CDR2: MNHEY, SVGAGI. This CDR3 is CASRSATSTDTQYF. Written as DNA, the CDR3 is TGTGCCAGCAGGAGCGCGACTAGCACAGATACGCAGTATTTT.

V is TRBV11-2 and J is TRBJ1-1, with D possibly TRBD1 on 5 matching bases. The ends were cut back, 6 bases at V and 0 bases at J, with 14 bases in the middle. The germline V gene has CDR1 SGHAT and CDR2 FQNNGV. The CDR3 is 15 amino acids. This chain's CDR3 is CASRAGLHLNTEAFF. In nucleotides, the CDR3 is TGTGCCAGCAGAGCAGGGTTACACCTGAACACTGAAGCTTTCTTT.

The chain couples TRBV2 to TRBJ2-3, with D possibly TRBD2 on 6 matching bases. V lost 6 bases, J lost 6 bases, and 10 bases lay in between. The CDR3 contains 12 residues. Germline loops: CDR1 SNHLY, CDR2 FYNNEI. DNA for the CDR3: TGTGCCAGCAGGCCCCGGGGGGATACGCAGTATTTT. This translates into CASRPRGDTQYF.

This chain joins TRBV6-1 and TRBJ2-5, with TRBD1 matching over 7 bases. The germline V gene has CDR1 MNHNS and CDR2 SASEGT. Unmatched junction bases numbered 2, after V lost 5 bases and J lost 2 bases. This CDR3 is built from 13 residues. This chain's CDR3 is CASSWGQQETQYF. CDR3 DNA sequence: TGTGCCAGCAGTTGGGGACAGCAAGAGACCCAGTACTTC.

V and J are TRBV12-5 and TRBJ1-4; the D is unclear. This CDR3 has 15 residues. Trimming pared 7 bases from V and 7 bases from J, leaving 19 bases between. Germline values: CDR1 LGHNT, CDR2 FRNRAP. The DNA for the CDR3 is TGTGCTAGTGCCTTCCGGACTTCCAAGGGTGAAAAACTGTTTTTT. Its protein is CASAFRTSKGEKLFF.

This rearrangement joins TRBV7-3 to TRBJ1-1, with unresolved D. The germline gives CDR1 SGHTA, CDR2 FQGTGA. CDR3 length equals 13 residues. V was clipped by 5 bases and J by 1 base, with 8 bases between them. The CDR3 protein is CASSPQANTEAFF. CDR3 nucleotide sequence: TGTGCCAGCAGCCCGCAGGCGAACACTGAAGCTTTCTTT.

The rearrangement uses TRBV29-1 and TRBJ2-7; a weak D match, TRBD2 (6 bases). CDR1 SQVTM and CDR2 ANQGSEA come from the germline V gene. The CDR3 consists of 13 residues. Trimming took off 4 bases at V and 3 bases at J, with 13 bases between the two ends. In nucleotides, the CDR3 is TGCAGCGTTGGGGGTCGGGGGATCTACGAGCAGTACTTC. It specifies CSVGGRGIYEQYF.

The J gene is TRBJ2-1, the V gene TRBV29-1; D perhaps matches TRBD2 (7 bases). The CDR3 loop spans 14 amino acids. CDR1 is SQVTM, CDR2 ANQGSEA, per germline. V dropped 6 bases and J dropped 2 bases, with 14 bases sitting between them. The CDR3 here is CSVGGPQTYNEQFF. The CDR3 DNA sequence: TGCAGCGTCGGGGGGCCTCAGACCTACAATGAGCAGTTCTTC.

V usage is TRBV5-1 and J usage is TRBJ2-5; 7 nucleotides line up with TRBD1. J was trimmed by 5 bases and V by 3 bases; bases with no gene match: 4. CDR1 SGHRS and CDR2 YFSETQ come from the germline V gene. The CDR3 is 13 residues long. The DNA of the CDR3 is TGCGCCAGCAGCTCGCTAGGGGGCGAGACCCAGTACTTC. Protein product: CASSSLGGETQYF.

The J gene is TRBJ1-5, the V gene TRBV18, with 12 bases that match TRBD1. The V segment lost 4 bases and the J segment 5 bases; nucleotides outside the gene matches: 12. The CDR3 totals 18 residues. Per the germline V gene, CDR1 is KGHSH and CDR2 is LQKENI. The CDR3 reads CASSLLTLGQGADQPQHF. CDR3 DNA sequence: TGTGCCAGCTCACTTCTAACCCTGGGACAGGGGGCCGATCAGCCCCAGCATTTT.

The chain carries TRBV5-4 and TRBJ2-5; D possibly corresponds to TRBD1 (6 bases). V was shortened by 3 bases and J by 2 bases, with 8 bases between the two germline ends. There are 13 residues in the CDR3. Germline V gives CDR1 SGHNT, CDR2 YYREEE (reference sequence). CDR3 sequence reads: CASSSDRQETQYF. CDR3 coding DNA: TGTGCCAGCAGCTCGGACAGACAAGAGACCCAGTACTTC.

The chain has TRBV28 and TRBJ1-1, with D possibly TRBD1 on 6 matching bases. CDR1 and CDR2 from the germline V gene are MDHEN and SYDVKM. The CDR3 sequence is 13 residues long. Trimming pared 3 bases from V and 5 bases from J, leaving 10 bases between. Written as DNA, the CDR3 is TGTGCCAGCAGTTTTGGCAGGGGAACTGAAGCTTTCTTT. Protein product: CASSFGRGTEAFF.

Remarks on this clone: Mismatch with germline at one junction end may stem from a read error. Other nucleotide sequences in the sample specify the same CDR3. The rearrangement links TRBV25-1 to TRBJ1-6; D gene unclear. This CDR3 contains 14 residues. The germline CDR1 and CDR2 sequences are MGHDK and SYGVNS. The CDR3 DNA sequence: TGTGCCAGCAGTGAATCAGGCTATAATTCACCCCTACACTTT. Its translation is CASSESGYNSPLHF.

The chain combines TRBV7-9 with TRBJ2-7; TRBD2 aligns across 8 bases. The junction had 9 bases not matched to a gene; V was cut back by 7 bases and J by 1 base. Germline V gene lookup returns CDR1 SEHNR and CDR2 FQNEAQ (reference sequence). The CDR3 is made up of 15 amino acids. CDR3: CASNPRGGPSYEQYF. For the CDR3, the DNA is TGTGCCAGCAACCCTCGGGGGGGGCCTTCCTACGAGCAGTACTTC.

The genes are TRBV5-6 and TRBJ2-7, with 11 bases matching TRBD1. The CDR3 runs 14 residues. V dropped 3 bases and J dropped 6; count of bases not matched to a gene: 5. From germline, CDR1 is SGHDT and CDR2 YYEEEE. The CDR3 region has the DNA TGTGCCAGCAGCTGGGGGACAGGGGGTACCGAGCAGTACTTC. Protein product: CASSWGTGGTEQYF. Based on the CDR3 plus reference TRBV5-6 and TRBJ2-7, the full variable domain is DAGVTQSPTHLIKTRGQQVTLRCSPKSGHDTVSWYQQALGQGPQFIFQYYEEEERQRGNFPDRFSGHQFPNYSSELNVNALLLGDSALYLCASSWGTGGTEQYFGPGTRLTVT.

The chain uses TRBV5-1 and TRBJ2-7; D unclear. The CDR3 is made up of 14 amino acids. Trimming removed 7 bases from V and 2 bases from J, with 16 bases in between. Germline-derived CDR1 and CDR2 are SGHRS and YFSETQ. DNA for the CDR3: TGCGCCAGCTCCACCCTGAGTACCGCCTACGAGCAGTACTTC. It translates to CASSTLSTAYEQYF.

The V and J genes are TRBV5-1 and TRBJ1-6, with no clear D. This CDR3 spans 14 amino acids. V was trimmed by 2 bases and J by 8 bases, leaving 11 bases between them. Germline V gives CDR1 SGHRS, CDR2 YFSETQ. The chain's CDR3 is CASSLGSNDSPLHF. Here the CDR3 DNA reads TGCGCCAGCAGCTTAGGGAGTAATGATTCACCCCTCCACTTT.

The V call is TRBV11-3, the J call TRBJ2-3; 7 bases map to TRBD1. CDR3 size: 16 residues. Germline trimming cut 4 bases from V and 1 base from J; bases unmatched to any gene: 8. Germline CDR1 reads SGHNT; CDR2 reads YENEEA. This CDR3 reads CASSSPSGGRTDTQYF. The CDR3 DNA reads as TGTGCCAGCAGCTCTCCCTCAGGGGGACGCACAGATACGCAGTATTTT.

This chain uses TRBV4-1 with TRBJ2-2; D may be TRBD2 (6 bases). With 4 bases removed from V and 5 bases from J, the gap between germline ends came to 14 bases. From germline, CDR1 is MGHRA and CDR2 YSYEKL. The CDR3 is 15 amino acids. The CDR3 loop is CASSPTGLGTGELFF. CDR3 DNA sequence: TGCGCCAGCAGCCCTACGGGACTTGGGACCGGGGAGCTGTTTTTT.

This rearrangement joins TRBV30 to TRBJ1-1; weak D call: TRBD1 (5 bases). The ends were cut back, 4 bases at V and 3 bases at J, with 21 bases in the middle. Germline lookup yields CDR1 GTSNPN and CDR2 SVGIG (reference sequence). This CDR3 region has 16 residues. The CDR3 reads CAWKMQGVWSHTEAFF. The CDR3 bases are TGTGCCTGGAAAATGCAGGGTGTATGGAGTCACACTGAAGCTTTCTTT.

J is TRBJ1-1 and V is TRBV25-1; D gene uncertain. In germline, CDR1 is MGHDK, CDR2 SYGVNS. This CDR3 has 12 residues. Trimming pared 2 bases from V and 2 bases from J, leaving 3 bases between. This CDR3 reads CASSEVNTEAFF. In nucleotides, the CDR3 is TGTGCCAGCAGTGAAGTAAACACTGAAGCTTTCTTT.

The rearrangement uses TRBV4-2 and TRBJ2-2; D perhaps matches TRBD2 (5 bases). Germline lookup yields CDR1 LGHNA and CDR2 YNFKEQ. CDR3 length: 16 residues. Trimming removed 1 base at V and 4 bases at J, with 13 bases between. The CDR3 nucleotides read TGTGCCAGCAGCCAAGCCCCTAGAGGGAGCACCGGGGAGCTGTTTTTT. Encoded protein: CASSQAPRGSTGELFF.

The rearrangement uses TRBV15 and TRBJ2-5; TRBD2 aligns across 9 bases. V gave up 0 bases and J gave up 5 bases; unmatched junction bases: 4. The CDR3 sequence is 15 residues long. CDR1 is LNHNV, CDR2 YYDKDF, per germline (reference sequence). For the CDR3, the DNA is TGTGCCACCAGCAGAGATGCGGGAGGGGGGGAGACCCAGTACTTC. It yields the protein CATSRDAGGGETQYF. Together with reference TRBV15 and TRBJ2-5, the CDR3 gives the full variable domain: DAMVIQNPRYQVTQFGKPVTLSCSQTLNHNVMYWYQQKSSQAPKLLFHYYDKDFNNEADTPDNFQSRRPNTSFCFLDIRSPGLGDTAMYLCATSRDAGGGETQYFGPGTRLLVL.

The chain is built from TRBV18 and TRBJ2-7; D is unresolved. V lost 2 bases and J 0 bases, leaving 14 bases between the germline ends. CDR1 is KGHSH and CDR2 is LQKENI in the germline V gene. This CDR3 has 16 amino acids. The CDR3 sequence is CASSPSAELSSYEQYF. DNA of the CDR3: TGTGCCAGCTCACCATCGGCGGAGTTGAGCTCCTACGAGCAGTACTTC.

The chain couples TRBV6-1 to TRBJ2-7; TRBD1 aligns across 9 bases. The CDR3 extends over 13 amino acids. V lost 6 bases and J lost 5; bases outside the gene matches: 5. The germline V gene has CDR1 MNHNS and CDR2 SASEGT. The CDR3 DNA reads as TGTGCCAGCAGCCGGACAGGGGAAAACGAGCAGTACTTC. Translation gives CASSRTGENEQYF.

The CDR3 sequence: CASSHRPGGRTEAFF. The CDR3 nucleotides are TGTGCCAGCAGCCACCGTCCGGGGGGGCGGACTGAAGCTTTCTTT. The chain combines TRBV7-9 with TRBJ1-1; D possibly corresponds to TRBD1 (6 bases). Looked up from germline, CDR1 is SEHNR and CDR2 is FQNEAQ (reference sequence). The CDR3 consists of 15 residues. V lost 5 bases and J lost 5, with 18 bases in between. Full variable domain (outside the CDR3, taken from reference TRBV7-9 and TRBJ1-1): DTGVSQNPRHKITKRGQNVTFRCDPISEHNRLYWYRQTLGQGPEFLTYFQNEAQLEKSRLLSDRFSAERPKGSFSTLEIQRTEQGDSAMYLCASSHRPGGRTEAFFGQGTRLTVV.